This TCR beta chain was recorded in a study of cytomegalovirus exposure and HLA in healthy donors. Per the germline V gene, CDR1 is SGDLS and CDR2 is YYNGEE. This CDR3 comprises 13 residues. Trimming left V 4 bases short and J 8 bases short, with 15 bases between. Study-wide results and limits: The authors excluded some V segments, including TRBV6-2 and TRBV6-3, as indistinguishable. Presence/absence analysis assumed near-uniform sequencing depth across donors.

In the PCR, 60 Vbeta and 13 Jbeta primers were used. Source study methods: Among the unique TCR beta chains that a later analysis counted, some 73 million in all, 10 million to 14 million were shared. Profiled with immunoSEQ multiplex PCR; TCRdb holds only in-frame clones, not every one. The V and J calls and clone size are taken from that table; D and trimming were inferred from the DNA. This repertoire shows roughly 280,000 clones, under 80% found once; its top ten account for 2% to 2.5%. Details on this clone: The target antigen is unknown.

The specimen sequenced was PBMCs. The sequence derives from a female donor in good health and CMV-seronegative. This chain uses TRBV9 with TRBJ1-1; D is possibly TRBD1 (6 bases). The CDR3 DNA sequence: TGTGCCAGCAGCCCCCTCCCTACAGGGGAAGCTTTCTTT. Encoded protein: CASSPLPTGEAFF.